The 5 T cell receptor beta chains presented below share a single source sample, sequenced in a study of vaccination effects on CD4 cells after COVID-19. No cognate antigen is known for these TCRs. TCRdb's copy holds only in-frame clones and misses some; the assay was immunoSEQ multiplex PCR. The sample lists approximately 23,000 clones, 68% occurring once. ViraFEST assay sequencing came after antigen-specific CD4+ T cells were expanded with viral peptide pools. It was after around 10 days of culture that CD4+ T cells were isolated. Recipients of the vaccine had no prior SARS-CoV-2 infection and negative nucleocapsid antibodies. The sample consisted of CD4+ T cells from PBMCs cultured with HCoV-NL63 spike peptides, taken before COVID-19 vaccination. Receptors originate from a human donor who received a COVID-19 vaccine.

This chain joins TRBV29-1 and TRBJ1-1, with a tentative D call TRBD1 (5 bases). The germline V gene has CDR1 SQVTM and CDR2 ANQGSEA. V shed 4 bases and J shed 1 base, with 10 bases lying between them. This CDR3 contains 13 residues. This CDR3 is CSVAGIWNTEAFF. As DNA, the CDR3 is TGCAGCGTTGCAGGGATCTGGAACACTGAAGCTTTCTTT.

The chain employs TRBV6-6 and TRBJ2-2; 13 bases match TRBD2. The CDR3 length is 16 residues. Trimming removed 4 bases from V and 3 bases from J; junction bases left unmatched: 2. CDR1 is MNHNY and CDR2 is SVGAGI in the germline V gene (reference sequence). CDR3: CASSSLAGGDTGELFF. In DNA, the CDR3 is TGTGCCAGCAGTTCACTAGCGGGAGGGGACACCGGGGAGCTGTTTTTT.

This sequence joins TRBV5-6 and TRBJ2-2, with a possible D match to TRBD1 (5 bases). Germline assignment: CDR1 SGHDT and CDR2 YYEEEE. Trimming took 0 bases from V and 5 from J, leaving 5 bases between them. This CDR3 region has 13 residues. Here the CDR3 DNA reads TGTGCCAGCAGCTTGGCAGGGACCGGGGAGCTGTTTTTT. Translation gives CASSLAGTGELFF.

This clone was counted once. This sequence joins TRBV24-1 and TRBJ2-3; D is uncertain. This CDR3 comprises 11 residues. Germline V gene sequence: CDR1 KGHDR, CDR2 SFDVKD. Trimming removed 5 bases at V and 8 bases at J, with 7 bases between. The CDR3 nucleotides are TGTGCCACCAGTGTGTGGGGTACGCAGTATTTT. Its protein product is CATSVWGTQYF.

The chain recombines TRBV7-9 with TRBJ1-4, with 7 bases lining up with TRBD1. Germline assignment: CDR1 SEHNR and CDR2 FQNEAQ (reference sequence). The CDR3 contains 18 residues. Trimming at V came to 5 bases and at J to 3 bases, leaving 15 bases not matched to a gene. As DNA, the CDR3 is TGTGCCAGCAGCCCACAGGAAAGGCCCAGGGGGGCTAATGAAAAACTGTTTTTT. This translates into CASSPQERPRGANEKLFF.